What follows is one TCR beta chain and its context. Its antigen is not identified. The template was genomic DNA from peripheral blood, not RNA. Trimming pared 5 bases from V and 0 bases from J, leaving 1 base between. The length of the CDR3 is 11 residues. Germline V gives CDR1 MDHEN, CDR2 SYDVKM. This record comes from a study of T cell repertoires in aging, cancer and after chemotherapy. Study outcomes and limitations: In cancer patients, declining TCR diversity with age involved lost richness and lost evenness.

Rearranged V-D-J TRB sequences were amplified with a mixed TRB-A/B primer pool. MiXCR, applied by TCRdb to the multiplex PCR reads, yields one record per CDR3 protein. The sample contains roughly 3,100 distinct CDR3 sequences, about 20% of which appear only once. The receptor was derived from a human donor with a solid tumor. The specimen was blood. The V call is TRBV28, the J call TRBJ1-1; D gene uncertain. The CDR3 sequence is CASSMNTEAFF. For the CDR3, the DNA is TGTGCCAGCAGTATGAACACTGAAGCTTTCTTT.